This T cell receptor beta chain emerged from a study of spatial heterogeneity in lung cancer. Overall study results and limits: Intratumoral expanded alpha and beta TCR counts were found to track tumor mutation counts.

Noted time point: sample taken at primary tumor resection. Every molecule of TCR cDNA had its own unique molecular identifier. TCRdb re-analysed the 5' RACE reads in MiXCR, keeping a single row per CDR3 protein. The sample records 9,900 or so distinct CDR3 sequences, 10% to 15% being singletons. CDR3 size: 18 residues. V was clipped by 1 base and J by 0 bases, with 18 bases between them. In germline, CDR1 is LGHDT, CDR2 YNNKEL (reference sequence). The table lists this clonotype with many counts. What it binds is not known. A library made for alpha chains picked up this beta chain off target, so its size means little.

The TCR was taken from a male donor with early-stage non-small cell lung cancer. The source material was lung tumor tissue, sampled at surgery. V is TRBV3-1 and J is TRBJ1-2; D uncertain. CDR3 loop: CASSQGRGVRPANYGYTF. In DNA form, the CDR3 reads TGTGCCAGCAGCCAAGGACGTGGGGTCCGTCCAGCTAACTATGGCTACACCTTC.